This paragraph covers one TCR beta chain sequence. Its antigen is unidentified. One junction end does not reproduce the germline sequence, and a read error may be involved. The data originate from a study of cytomegalovirus exposure and HLA in healthy donors. Study outcomes and limitations: One later analysis, an examination of the 100 to 150 validation repertoires, found that first-cohort TCR clusters tended to co-occur in them. Cytomegalovirus association was assigned to about 150 TCR beta chains.

CDR1 and CDR2 from the germline V gene are SGHTA and FQGTGA. The CDR3 totals 13 residues. Repertoires were generated with immunoSEQ multiplex PCR, while TCRdb's copy carries only in-frame clones and drops some. The table lists fewer than 65,000 clones, nearly 90% of them singletons. The chain links TRBV7-3 to TRBJ2-7, with 8 bases fitting TRBD1. Sequenced material: PBMCs. The TCR comes from a woman aged 18-29 years in good health and CMV-seronegative. This CDR3 is CASSLRRPGQENF. Written as DNA, the CDR3 is TGTGCCAGCAGCTTAAGAAGACCGGGACAGGAGAACTTC. Supplemented by reference TRBV7-3 and TRBJ2-7, the full variable domain reads GAGVSQTPSNKVTEKGKYVELRCDPISGHTALYWYRQSLGQGPEFLIYFQGTGAADDSGLPNDRFFAVRPEGSVSTLKIQRTERGDSAVYLCASSLRRPGQENFGPGTRLTVT.